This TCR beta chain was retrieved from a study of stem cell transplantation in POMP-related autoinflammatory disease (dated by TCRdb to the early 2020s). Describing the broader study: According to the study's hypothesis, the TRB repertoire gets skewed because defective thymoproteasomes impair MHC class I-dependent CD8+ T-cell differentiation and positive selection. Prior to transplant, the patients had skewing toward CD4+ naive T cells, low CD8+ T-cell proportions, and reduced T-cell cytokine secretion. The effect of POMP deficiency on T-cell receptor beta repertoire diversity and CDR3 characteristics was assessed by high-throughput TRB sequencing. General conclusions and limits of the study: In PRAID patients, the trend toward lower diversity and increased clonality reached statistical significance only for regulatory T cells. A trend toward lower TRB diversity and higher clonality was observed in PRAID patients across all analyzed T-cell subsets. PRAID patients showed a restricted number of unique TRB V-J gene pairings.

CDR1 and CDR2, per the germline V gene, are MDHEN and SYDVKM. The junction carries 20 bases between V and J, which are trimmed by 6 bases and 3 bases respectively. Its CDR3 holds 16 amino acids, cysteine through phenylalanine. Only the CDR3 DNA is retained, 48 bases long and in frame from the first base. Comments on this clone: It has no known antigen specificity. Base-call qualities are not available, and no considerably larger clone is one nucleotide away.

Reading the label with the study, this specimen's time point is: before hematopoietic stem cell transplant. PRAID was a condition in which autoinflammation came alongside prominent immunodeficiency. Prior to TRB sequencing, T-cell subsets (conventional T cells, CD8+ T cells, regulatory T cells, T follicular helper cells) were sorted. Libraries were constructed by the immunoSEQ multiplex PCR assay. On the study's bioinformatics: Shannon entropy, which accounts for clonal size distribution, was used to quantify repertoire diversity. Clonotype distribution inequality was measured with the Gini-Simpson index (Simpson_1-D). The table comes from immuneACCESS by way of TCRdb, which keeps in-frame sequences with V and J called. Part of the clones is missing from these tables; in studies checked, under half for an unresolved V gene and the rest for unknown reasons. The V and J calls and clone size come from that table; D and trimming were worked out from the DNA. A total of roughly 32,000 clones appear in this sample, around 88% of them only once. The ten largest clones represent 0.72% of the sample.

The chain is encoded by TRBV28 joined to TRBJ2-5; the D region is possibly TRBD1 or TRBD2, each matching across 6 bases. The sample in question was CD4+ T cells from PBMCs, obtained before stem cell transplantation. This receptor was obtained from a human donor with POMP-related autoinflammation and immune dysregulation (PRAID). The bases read TGTGCCAGCAGCCACTCCTCCTGGGGGGCGGAAGAGACCCAGTACTTC. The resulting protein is CASSHSSWGAEETQYF.